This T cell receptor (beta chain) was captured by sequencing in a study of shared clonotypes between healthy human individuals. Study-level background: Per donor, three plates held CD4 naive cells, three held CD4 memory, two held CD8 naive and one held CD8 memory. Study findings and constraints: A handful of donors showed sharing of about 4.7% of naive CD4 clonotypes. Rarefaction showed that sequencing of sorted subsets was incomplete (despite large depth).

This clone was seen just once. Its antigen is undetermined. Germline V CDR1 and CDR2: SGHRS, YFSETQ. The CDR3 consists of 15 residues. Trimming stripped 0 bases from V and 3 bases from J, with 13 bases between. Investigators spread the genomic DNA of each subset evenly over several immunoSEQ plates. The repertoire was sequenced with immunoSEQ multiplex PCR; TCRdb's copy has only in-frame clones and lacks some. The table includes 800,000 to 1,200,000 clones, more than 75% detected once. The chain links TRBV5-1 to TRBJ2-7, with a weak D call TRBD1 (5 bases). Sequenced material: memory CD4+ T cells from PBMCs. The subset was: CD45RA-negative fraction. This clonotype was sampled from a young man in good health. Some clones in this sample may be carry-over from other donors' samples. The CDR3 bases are TGCGCCAGCAGCTTGGCAGGGCAAAAGGGCTACGAGCAGTACTTC. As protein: CASSLAGQKGYEQYF.